Sequencing of this T cell receptor beta chain was carried out in a study of T cells in Graves' hyperthyroidism and ophthalmopathy. Study-wide results and caveats: Classification by a 13 V-J model distinguished ophthalmopathy from stable hyperthyroidism.

Every diagnosis used clinical symptoms, serum thyroxine and TRAb, thyroid ultrasound and orbital computed tomography. This clonotype has a count of ten or more. What it binds is unknown. TCR beta CDR3 regions were amplified from RNA. Using the HTBI primer set, a first-round RT-PCR was run on the TCR CDR3. TCRdb ran MiXCR on the multiplex PCR reads and lists one entry per CDR3 protein. The data contain 550,000 to 700,000 distinct CDR3 sequences, around 46% of them seen just once; the ten biggest clones take up 19%. The sample consisted of peripheral blood or thyroid tissue (not recorded which). The receptor comes from an adult woman with Graves' disease, either hyperthyroidism or ophthalmopathy (not recorded which).

CDR3 protein: CASSPLGLGGGQPQHF. The DNA for the CDR3 is TGCGCCAGCAGCCCCCTAGGTTTGGGGGGAGGACAGCCCCAGCATTTT. The gene calls are TRBV5-1 and TRBJ1-5; D is perhaps TRBD1 (5 bases). CDR1 and CDR2 (germline): SGHRS, YFSETQ. This CDR3 is 16 amino acids long. V lost 4 bases and J 7 bases, leaving 21 bases between the germline ends.